The rows below give T cell receptor beta chains drawn from one sample of a study of tumor-infiltrating lymphocytes in primary liver carcinoma. TCRdb reprocessed the multiplex PCR reads via MiXCR and lists one record per CDR3 protein. The data show fewer than 200,000 distinct CDR3 sequences, with around four fifths seen just once and 18% held by the top ten. The sequencing input was tumor tissue from primary liver carcinoma. The origin of the receptors is a man aged 40-55 years with primary liver carcinoma and hepatitis B virus infection. CDR3s include the opening cysteine and the closing phenylalanine or tryptophan. Fields, in order: V gene, J gene, clone size, D gene, CDR3 DNA, CDR3 protein. The D gene is left open where the match is weak. Size is omitted from some rows. Given values are once, few, many or a class for expanded clones.

V gene: TRBV6-1; J gene: TRBJ2-5; clone size: -; D gene: TRBD2; CDR3 DNA: TGTGCCAGCAGTGCAGGACTAGTCCATGAGACCCAATACTTC; CDR3 protein: CASSAGLVHETQYF
V gene: TRBV29-1; J gene: TRBJ2-1; clone size: -; D gene: TRBD2; CDR3 DNA: TGCAGCGTTGAAGTTGGGCTGGCGGGAGGGGTCTACAATGAGCAGTTCTTC; CDR3 protein: CSVEVGLAGGVYNEQFF
V gene: TRBV28; J gene: TRBJ2-1; clone size: -; D gene: -; CDR3 DNA: TGTGCCAGCAGCCTAGAGTCCTCCTACAATGAGCAGTTCTTC; CDR3 protein: CASSLESSYNEQFF
V gene: TRBV12-3/TRBV12-4; J gene: TRBJ2-1; clone size: -; D gene: -; CDR3 DNA: -; CDR3 protein: CASQFGRGNEQFF
V gene: TRBV6-6; J gene: TRBJ1-2; clone size: -; D gene: -; CDR3 DNA: TGTGCCAGCACCTTACAGTCGGACAATTATGGCTACACCTTC; CDR3 protein: CASTLQSDNYGYTF
V gene: TRBV6-5; J gene: TRBJ2-6; clone size: -; D gene: -; CDR3 DNA: TGTGCCAGCAGTTACCCCCCAACGGTTGGGGCCAACGTCCTGACTTTC; CDR3 protein: CASSYPPTVGANVLTF
V gene: TRBV29-1; J gene: TRBJ2-5; clone size: -; D gene: TRBD1; CDR3 DNA: TGCAGCGTTGAATGGACAGGGGGGGAGACCCGGTACTTC; CDR3 protein: CSVEWTGGETRYF
V gene: TRBV5-6; J gene: TRBJ1-2; clone size: -; D gene: TRBD1; CDR3 DNA: TGTGCCAACAGCACCGGGACAGGGATAGCTTGGGGCTATGGCTACACCTTC; CDR3 protein: CANSTGTGIAWGYGYTF
V gene: TRBV29-1; J gene: TRBJ2-4; clone size: once; D gene: -; CDR3 DNA: TGCAGGGATGAGGACCTGAAAAACATTCAGTACTTC; CDR3 protein: CRDEDLKNIQYF
V gene: TRBV5-4; J gene: TRBJ1-5; clone size: -; D gene: -; CDR3 DNA: TGTGCCAGGAGCCGCGACAGAAATAGCAATCAGCCCCAGCATTTT; CDR3 protein: CARSRDRNSNQPQHF
V gene: TRBV11-3; J gene: TRBJ2-7; clone size: -; D gene: -; CDR3 DNA: TGTGTGAGCAGCTCCCAATGGGGGGAACAGTACTTC; CDR3 protein: CVSSSQWGEQYF
V gene: TRBV5-6; J gene: TRBJ2-5; clone size: -; D gene: TRBD2; CDR3 DNA: TGTGCCACCAACTTAGTAGCGGGAGGGCGAGAGACCCAGTACTTC; CDR3 protein: CATNLVAGGRETQYF
V gene: TRBV4-3; J gene: TRBJ2-1; clone size: -; D gene: -; CDR3 DNA: TGCGCCAGCAGCCAGGGCGATAGTGGGAGATTGAATGAGCAGTTCTTC; CDR3 protein: CASSQGDSGRLNEQFF
V gene: TRBV6-5; J gene: TRBJ2-7; clone size: -; D gene: TRBD2; CDR3 DNA: TGTGCCAGCAGGGTAGCGGGTAGCTCCTACGGGCAGTACTTC; CDR3 protein: CASRVAGSSYGQYF
V gene: TRBV6-6; J gene: TRBJ2-7; clone size: -; D gene: -; CDR3 DNA: TGTGCCAGTCTATTGGAAGCCGGAACAAGCTCCTACGAGCAGTACTTC; CDR3 protein: CASLLEAGTSSYEQYF
V gene: TRBV11-1; J gene: TRBJ2-1; clone size: few; D gene: TRBD2; CDR3 DNA: TGTGCCAGCAGCCCACGCCCTGCTAGCGGGTTTAGCTCCTACAATGAGCAGTTCTTC; CDR3 protein: CASSPRPASGFSSYNEQFF
V gene: TRBV6-2/TRBV6-3; J gene: TRBJ2-3; clone size: once; D gene: -; CDR3 DNA: TGTGCCAGCAGTTCTCAGGTACTCACAGATACGCAGTTTTTT; CDR3 protein: CASSSQVLTDTQFF
V gene: TRBV6-2/TRBV6-3; J gene: TRBJ2-7; clone size: -; D gene: -; CDR3 DNA: TGTGCCGGCACTTACGAGGTACCCTACGACCAGTACTTC; CDR3 protein: CAGTYEVPYDQYF
V gene: TRBV6-5; J gene: TRBJ2-6; clone size: -; D gene: -; CDR3 DNA: TGTACCACCTTTAACTCTGGGGCCAACGTCCTGACGTTC; CDR3 protein: CTTFNSGANVLTF
V gene: TRBV5-4; J gene: TRBJ2-5; clone size: -; D gene: -; CDR3 DNA: TGTGTCAGCAGCATGGACAAGGCCGTAAAATACTTC; CDR3 protein: CVSSMDKAVKYF
V gene: TRBV4-3; J gene: TRBJ2-1; clone size: -; D gene: -; CDR3 DNA: TGCACCAGCAGCCCGCAGGGTCGGGGGTTGGATGAGCAGTTCTTC; CDR3 protein: CTSSPQGRGLDEQFF
V gene: TRBV11-2; J gene: TRBJ2-5; clone size: -; D gene: -; CDR3 DNA: TGTTTCAGCAGCCCCCGGTCAGCCCCAGGGATGACCCAATACTTC; CDR3 protein: CFSSPRSAPGMTQYF
V gene: TRBV6-1; J gene: TRBJ2-3; clone size: -; D gene: -; CDR3 DNA: TGTGCCAGCAGTCCGACTAATGGGAGATTAGATACGCAGTATTTT; CDR3 protein: CASSPTNGRLDTQYF
V gene: TRBV2; J gene: TRBJ2-5; clone size: -; D gene: -; CDR3 DNA: TGTGCCAGCAGTAAGGACGGTAACCAAGAGACCCAGTACTTC; CDR3 protein: CASSKDGNQETQYF
V gene: TRBV29-1; J gene: TRBJ2-5; clone size: -; D gene: -; CDR3 DNA: TGCGGGTTTAGGACAGCATCGATTCAAGAGGCCCAGTACTTC; CDR3 protein: CGFRTASIQEAQYF
V gene: TRBV6-6; J gene: TRBJ2-5; clone size: -; D gene: TRBD2; CDR3 DNA: TGTGCCAGCAGCCAATGGGGTTTACTGACTAGCGGGAGGGCCGTAGAGACCCAAAACTTC; CDR3 protein: CASSQWGLLTSGRAVETQNF
V gene: TRBV12-3/TRBV12-4; J gene: TRBJ1-3; clone size: -; D gene: -; CDR3 DNA: TGTGCCAGCAGTCTTGACCAACACATCTCTGGAAACACCATATATTTT; CDR3 protein: CASSLDQHISGNTIYF
V gene: TRBV4-2; J gene: TRBJ2-1; clone size: -; D gene: TRBD2; CDR3 DNA: TGTGCCAGCAGCCAAACGACTAGCGGGCTCAGCTCCTACAATGAACAGTTCTTC; CDR3 protein: CASSQTTSGLSSYNEQFF
V gene: TRBV29-1; J gene: TRBJ1-1; clone size: -; D gene: TRBD1; CDR3 DNA: TGCAGCGTGAGTCCCAGGGGGCGGAAGACTGAAGCTTTCTTT; CDR3 protein: CSVSPRGRKTEAFF
V gene: TRBV10-3; J gene: TRBJ2-3; clone size: -; D gene: -; CDR3 DNA: TGTGCCATCGCCAACCAATCCGATACCCAGTATTTT; CDR3 protein: CAIANQSDTQYF
V gene: TRBV7-3; J gene: TRBJ2-3; clone size: once; D gene: -; CDR3 DNA: TGTGCCAGCAGCTTATCGGGGGGCACAGATACGCAGTATTTT; CDR3 protein: CASSLSGGTDTQYF
V gene: TRBV12-3/TRBV12-4; J gene: TRBJ1-6; clone size: -; D gene: TRBD1; CDR3 DNA: TGTGCCAACAGCTCTAGCACAGGGGATTCACCCCTCCACTTT; CDR3 protein: CANSSSTGDSPLHF
V gene: TRBV29-1; J gene: TRBJ2-3; clone size: -; D gene: -; CDR3 DNA: TGCAGCCTTTCACCCCAGTCCGGGGCAGATACGCAGTATTTT; CDR3 protein: CSLSPQSGADTQYF
V gene: TRBV6-6; J gene: TRBJ2-6; clone size: -; D gene: TRBD1; CDR3 DNA: TGTGCCAGCAGGCCTGGGACAGTAACTCTGCGGGCCAACATCCTGGGTTTC; CDR3 protein: CASRPGTVTLRANILGF
V gene: TRBV29-1; J gene: TRBJ1-2; clone size: -; D gene: -; CDR3 DNA: TGTAGCGTTAAGGCGGAAGAAGGGGTGGATGGCTACACATTC; CDR3 protein: CSVKAEEGVDGYTF
V gene: TRBV28; J gene: TRBJ2-3; clone size: -; D gene: -; CDR3 DNA: TGTGCCAGCAATTTCAGGACACACGTCCTAGATACGCAGTATTTT; CDR3 protein: CASNFRTHVLDTQYF
V gene: TRBV29-1; J gene: TRBJ2-2; clone size: once; D gene: -; CDR3 DNA: TGCAGCTTAGGGGAGGCCGGTGAGCTGTTTTTT; CDR3 protein: CSLGEAGELFF
V gene: TRBV12-3/TRBV12-4; J gene: TRBJ2-3; clone size: -; D gene: -; CDR3 DNA: TGTGCCAGCAGGACTACAGGTTCGGGTGATACGCAGTATTTT; CDR3 protein: CASRTTGSGDTQYF
V gene: TRBV9; J gene: TRBJ2-5; clone size: few; D gene: TRBD1; CDR3 DNA: TGTGCCAGCAGCTCAGGACAGGGGAGAGAGACCCAGTACTTC; CDR3 protein: CASSSGQGRETQYF
V gene: TRBV29-1; J gene: TRBJ2-1; clone size: -; D gene: -; CDR3 DNA: TGCAGCGTTGGACCGCTTAGAGGGGATGAGCAATTCTTC; CDR3 protein: CSVGPLRGDEQFF
V gene: TRBV5-5; J gene: TRBJ1-5; clone size: once; D gene: TRBD1; CDR3 DNA: TGTGCCAGCAGCTTTTCTGATACAGGGGGGCAGCCTCACCATTTT; CDR3 protein: CASSFSDTGGQPHHF
V gene: TRBV19; J gene: TRBJ2-1; clone size: -; D gene: TRBD1; CDR3 DNA: TGTGCTATTGCCAACGACCTGACAGGGGGAAATGAGCAGTTCTTC; CDR3 protein: CAIANDLTGGNEQFF
V gene: TRBV6-5; J gene: TRBJ2-5; clone size: -; D gene: TRBD1; CDR3 DNA: TGTGTCAGCAGCTACGCAGGGGGCAAGGAGACCCAGAACTTC; CDR3 protein: CVSSYAGGKETQNF
V gene: TRBV5-6; J gene: TRBJ2-3; clone size: -; D gene: -; CDR3 DNA: TGTGCCAGCGGCTTGCAGGAGGCAACAGATACGCAGTATTTT; CDR3 protein: CASGLQEATDTQYF
V gene: TRBV6-5; J gene: TRBJ2-1; clone size: -; D gene: TRBD2; CDR3 DNA: TGTGCCAGCAGTTACTTTGGCGCGGGAGTGCGGAACGAGCAGTTCTTC; CDR3 protein: CASSYFGAGVRNEQFF
V gene: TRBV24-1; J gene: TRBJ2-1; clone size: -; D gene: -; CDR3 DNA: TGTGCCATGGGGCGGGGTGATGAGCAGTTCTTC; CDR3 protein: CAMGRGDEQFF
V gene: TRBV6-1; J gene: TRBJ2-1; clone size: -; D gene: TRBD2; CDR3 DNA: TGTGCCAGCAGTCCTCGGACCAGCGGGAGGCATGGGCAGCTCTTC; CDR3 protein: CASSPRTSGRHGQLF
V gene: TRBV3-1; J gene: TRBJ2-7; clone size: -; D gene: -; CDR3 DNA: TGTGCCAGCAGCCAAGCAGGACCAGGGGAGCAGTACTTC; CDR3 protein: CASSQAGPGEQYF
V gene: TRBV5-1; J gene: TRBJ2-7; clone size: -; D gene: -; CDR3 DNA: TGCGCCAGTAGCCTCCTCGGGAGCTCCTACGAGCTGTACTTC; CDR3 protein: CASSLLGSSYELYF
V gene: TRBV11-2; J gene: TRBJ2-6; clone size: -; D gene: TRBD1; CDR3 DNA: TGTGCCCGCAGCATGGGAGGAGACAGGGGTATTTCCCTCTCTGGGGCCAACGTCCTGACTTTC; CDR3 protein: CARSMGGDRGISLSGANVLTF
V gene: TRBV29-1; J gene: TRBJ2-2; clone size: -; D gene: TRBD1; CDR3 DNA: TGCAGCGTAGGACAGGCGGCCACAGGGGAACTGTTTTTT; CDR3 protein: CSVGQAATGELFF
V gene: TRBV6-5; J gene: TRBJ2-1; clone size: few; D gene: TRBD2; CDR3 DNA: TGTGCCAGTACCAAGCTAGCGGGCGGGGATGAGCAGTTCTTC; CDR3 protein: CASTKLAGGDEQFF
V gene: TRBV11-2; J gene: TRBJ1-5; clone size: -; D gene: -; CDR3 DNA: TGTGCCAGTAGCTTAGTAGGGGTAACAGAGAGCAATCAACCCCAGCGTTTT; CDR3 protein: CASSLVGVTESNQPQRF